The clone carrying this TCR beta chain has a single count. Its antigen is not known. A junction end diverges from the germline sequence, so it may reflect a read error. Every naive CD8 library was made from between roughly 20,000 and 1,000,000 sorted cells with 10%, 30% or 50% RNA. A CD8+CD4-CCR7+CD45RA+ gate was used to sort naive CD8 T cells. Bulk TCR libraries were made with methods that had been previously described and with listed TCR primers. TCRdb re-derived calls from the PCR reads in MiXCR, one entry per CDR3 protein. This sample has tens of thousands of distinct CDR3 sequences, with approximately 25% found just once. The entry originates in a study of molecular identifiers for immune sequencing clone quantification. Study-level findings and limits: Clones above 20 RNA copies held over 98% of effector molecules, under 1% in naive cells.

CDR3 length: 16 residues. Per germline, CDR1 SEHNR and CDR2 FQNEAQ (reference sequence). This TCR derives from a human donor in good health. Some libraries in this study had Jurkat cell RNA spiked in. The sequenced material came from naive CD8+ T cells from blood, with Jurkat cell RNA spiked in. Sample subset: FACS-sorted CD8+CD4-CCR7+CD45RA+ naive T cells. The genes are TRBV7-9 and TRBJ2-7, with TRBD2 as a possible D gene (5 bases). The CDR3 spells CASSPPRGRPSYEQSF. In DNA form, the CDR3 reads TGTGCCAGCAGCCCCCCCCGGGGAAGACCCTCTTACGAGCAGTCCTTC.